This TCR beta chain was identified during a study of T cells in Graves' hyperthyroidism and ophthalmopathy. The wider study: Once the initial diagnosis was made, peripheral blood was obtained before any treatment. General study points: Among thyroid clonotypes expanded above 0.001, most also appeared in blood.

TCR beta CDR3 regions were amplified from RNA. Primed by the HTBI set, a first-round RT-PCR was run on the TCR CDR3. A single record per CDR3 protein comes from TCRdb applying MiXCR to the multiplex PCR reads. The sample records some 770,000 distinct CDR3 sequences, about 16% being singletons. The germline V gene has CDR1 MNHEY and CDR2 SVGEGT. The CDR3 has 13 residues. V trimming: 9 bases; J trimming: 7 bases; junction bases outside the gene matches: 5. Newly diagnosed hyperthyroidism, duration under 2 months, in patients aged 18 to 65. Diagnostic assessment was based on clinical symptoms, serum thyroxine and TRAb, thyroid ultrasound and orbital computed tomography. This clonotype has a count of ten or more. Its antigen is unknown.

The chain recombines TRBV6-2 or TRBV6-3 with TRBJ2-1; TRBD2 matches 11 bases. Sequencing was carried out using blood. The TCR was taken from a man aged 18-30 years with Graves' hyperthyroidism. CDR3 nucleotide sequence: TGTGCCAGTTGTAGCGGGAGGGCGAATGAGCAGTTCTTC. This translates into CASCSGRANEQFF.